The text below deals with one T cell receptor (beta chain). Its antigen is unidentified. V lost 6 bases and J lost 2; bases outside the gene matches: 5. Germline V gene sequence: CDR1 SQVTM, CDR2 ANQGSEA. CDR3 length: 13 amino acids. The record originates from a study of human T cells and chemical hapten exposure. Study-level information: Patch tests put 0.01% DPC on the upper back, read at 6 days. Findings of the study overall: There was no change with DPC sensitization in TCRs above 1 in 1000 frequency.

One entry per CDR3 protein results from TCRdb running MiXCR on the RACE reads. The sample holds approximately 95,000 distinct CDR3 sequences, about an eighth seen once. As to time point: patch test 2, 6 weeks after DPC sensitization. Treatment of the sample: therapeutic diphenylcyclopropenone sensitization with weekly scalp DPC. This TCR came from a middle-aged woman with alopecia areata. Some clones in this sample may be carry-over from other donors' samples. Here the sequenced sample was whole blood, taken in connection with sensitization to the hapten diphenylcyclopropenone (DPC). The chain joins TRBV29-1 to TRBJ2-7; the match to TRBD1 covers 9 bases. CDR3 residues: CSVRDRAPYEQYF. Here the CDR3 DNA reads TGCAGCGTAAGGGACAGGGCCCCCTACGAGCAGTACTTC.